A selection of T cell receptor beta chains follows, all from one sample in a study of identical twins. TCRdb redid the calling of the 5' RACE reads with MiXCR, one entry per CDR3 protein. The table lists approximately 500,000 distinct CDR3 sequences, 15% of them singletons. This sample was shared with a second study, whose subject was yellow fever vaccine responses in identical twins.

Sequencing was done on a sample of CD4+ T cells sorted from blood. These receptors came from a woman between 18 and 30 years old in good health. Both conserved end residues are part of each CDR3. The D gene is left open where the match is weak. A clone size is listed for some rows: how often the clone was seen (once, few, many), or a class if it is expanded.

j_call d_call clone_size v_call cdr3_nt cdr3_aa
TRBJ2-6 NA few TRBV28 TGTGCCAGCAGTTCGACAGGTCTATTCCTCTCTGGGGCCAACGTCCTGACTTTC CASSSTGLFLSGANVLTF
TRBJ1-5 NA NA TRBV7-9 TGTGCCAGCAGCCCCGGCCGGGGAAATAGCAATCAGCCCCAGCATTTT CASSPGRGNSNQPQHF
TRBJ2-7 TRBD1 NA TRBV12-3/TRBV12-4 TGTGCCAGCAGTTTAGGACAGGGGGGCGAGCAGTACTTC CASSLGQGGEQYF
TRBJ2-3 NA few TRBV7-6 TGTGCCAGCAAACCTAGCTGGGGCACAGATACGCAGTATTTT CASKPSWGTDTQYF
TRBJ2-1 TRBD2 NA TRBV11-2 TGTGCCAGCAGCTTACTTAGCGGGAGGTTGAATGAGCAGTTCTTC CASSLLSGRLNEQFF
TRBJ2-1 NA few TRBV20-1 TGCAGCGCCAAAGGAGGGTCCTACAATGAGCAGTTCTTC CSAKGGSYNEQFF
TRBJ2-7 NA NA TRBV7-3 TGTGCCAGCAGCTTAGAGGGGGACCTCAAGCAGTACTTC CASSLEGDLKQYF
TRBJ1-1 NA few TRBV6-2/TRBV6-3 TGTGCCAGCAGATCCTCGGGGGCTGAAGCTTTCTTT CASRSSGAEAFF
TRBJ1-2 TRBD1 NA TRBV9 TGTGCCAGCAGCCCCCATCGACAGGGGATCGACTATGGCTACACCTTC CASSPHRQGIDYGYTF
TRBJ2-1 NA NA TRBV29-1 TGCAGCGTCCCCGGGCCAATAGGTGGCTCCTACAATGAGCAGTTCTTC CSVPGPIGGSYNEQFF
TRBJ1-3 NA NA TRBV7-9 TGTGCCAGCAGCTTAGCGTGGGTTCCGCACACCATATATTTT CASSLAWVPHTIYF
TRBJ2-3 TRBD2 NA TRBV5-1 TGCGCCAGCAGCATCGGGACTAGCGGGAGTCCTACCACAGATACGCAGTATTTT CASSIGTSGSPTTDTQYF
TRBJ2-7 TRBD1 NA TRBV12-3/TRBV12-4 TGTGCCAGCAGTTCATGGGACAGATCCTACGAGCAGTACTTC CASSSWDRSYEQYF
TRBJ1-6 NA NA TRBV12-3/TRBV12-4 TGTGCCAGCAGTGTACAGGGTGTCTCACCCCTCCACTTT CASSVQGVSPLHF
TRBJ2-3 TRBD1 NA TRBV5-1 TGCGCCAGCAGCGGGGACAGGGTAGTAGATACGCAGTATTTT CASSGDRVVDTQYF
TRBJ1-6 NA few TRBV18 TGTGCCAGCTCACCAGAAAGAGCATATAATTCACCCCTCCACTTT CASSPERAYNSPLHF
TRBJ1-1 NA NA TRBV5-1 TGCGCCAGCAGCTTGGATTCCGCCTTCAGTGAAGCTTTCTTT CASSLDSAFSEAFF
TRBJ2-3 TRBD2 NA TRBV6-1 TGTGCCAGCAGACCTAGCGGGAGTAAGGATACGCAGTATTTT CASRPSGSKDTQYF
TRBJ2-1 TRBD2 NA TRBV7-3 TGTGCCAGCAGCCATACGGGACTAGCGGGAAGGGTTGAGCAGTTCTTC CASSHTGLAGRVEQFF
TRBJ2-2 TRBD2 NA TRBV6-5 TGTGCCAGCAGTTACGGGGGGGTAAACACCGGGGAGCTGTTTTTT CASSYGGVNTGELFF
TRBJ2-3 TRBD2 few TRBV29-1 TGCAGCGTTAGGCGGGGGGCTGCGAGCGCAGATACGCAGTATTTT CSVRRGAASADTQYF
TRBJ2-2 TRBD1 NA TRBV19 TGTGCCAGTAGAATTACCGGGACAGTCCTCACTTCCCCATTAGACGGGGAGCTGTTTTTT CASRITGTVLTSPLDGELFF
TRBJ2-5 TRBD2 few TRBV29-1 TGCAGCGTTACGGGACTAGCGGGGGGCCAAGAGACCCAGTACTTC CSVTGLAGGQETQYF
TRBJ2-7 NA few TRBV28 TGTGCCACCCAAGGAGACAGCCTTCTAGTGGGTGAGCAGTACTTC CATQGDSLLVGEQYF
TRBJ2-2 NA NA TRBV20-1 TGCTGTGCTCAAATACCTGGGGCGAGGTCGGGCACCGGGGAGCTGTTTTTT CCAQIPGARSGTGELFF
TRBJ2-1 TRBD2 NA TRBV7-9 TGTGCCAGCAGCCCCCTCGGGGGGGCAGGGACGCCTGAGCAGTTCTTC CASSPLGGAGTPEQFF
TRBJ1-2 NA few TRBV25-1 TGTGCCAGCAGTGAATATAGCAGCTATGGCTACACCTTC CASSEYSSYGYTF
TRBJ1-4 NA few TRBV6-5 TGTGCCAGCAGTTACGGGCCACGGAATGAAAAACTGTTTTTT CASSYGPRNEKLFF
TRBJ2-7 NA few TRBV7-9 TGTGCCAGCAGCTTACCAGGGTTGAACGAGCAGTACTTC CASSLPGLNEQYF
TRBJ2-1 NA many TRBV10-3 TGTGCCATCAGTGGCTCAAGTGGGCAGGGATTATACAATGAGCAGTTCTTC CAISGSSGQGLYNEQFF
TRBJ2-5 TRBD1 NA TRBV10-3 TGTGCCATCAGTGAGGACAGGGGGCGTGAGACCCAGTACTTC CAISEDRGRETQYF
TRBJ2-4 NA few TRBV12-3/TRBV12-4 TGTGCCAGCAGTTTGAACCTAGCCAAAAACATTCAGTACTTC CASSLNLAKNIQYF
TRBJ1-4 NA few TRBV20-1 TGCAGTGCGGGAGACTACCGTAATGAAAAACTGTTTTTT CSAGDYRNEKLFF
TRBJ2-1 TRBD2 few TRBV27 TGTGCCAGCAGTTCCGTCAAGGGAGGGATTTACAATGAGCAGTTCTTC CASSSVKGGIYNEQFF
TRBJ2-1 TRBD2 few TRBV18 TGTGCCAGCTCACCATCACTAGCGGGGGGAGATGAGCAGTTCTTC CASSPSLAGGDEQFF
TRBJ2-5 TRBD2 few TRBV10-1 TGCGCCAGCAGTGAGCTAGCGGGAGGGCCACAGACCCAGTACTTC CASSELAGGPQTQYF
TRBJ1-5 NA few TRBV4-1 TGCGCCAGCAGCCAAGACGGGAAGGGGAACAATCAGCCCCAGCATTTT CASSQDGKGNNQPQHF
TRBJ2-4 TRBD2 few TRBV7-2 TGTGCCAGCAGCTTAGTCTTTTCGGCTAGCGGGAACATTCAGTACTTC CASSLVFSASGNIQYF
TRBJ1-5 TRBD1 few TRBV2 TGTGCCAGCATGATGGGACAGGTGAATCAGCCCCAGCATTTT CASMMGQVNQPQHF
TRBJ2-7 TRBD2 NA TRBV5-6 TGTGCCAGCAGCTACCGTGGCTCGAGAGCGGGAGTCAACGAGCAGTACTTC CASSYRGSRAGVNEQYF
TRBJ2-5 TRBD2 NA TRBV14 TGTGCCAGCAGCCCTAGCGGGAGCCGCGAAGAGACCCAGTACTTC CASSPSGSREETQYF